This T cell receptor beta chain was recovered during a study of blood T cell repertoires in COVID-19. With 0 bases clipped from V and 8 bases from J, the junction kept 13 bases outside the gene matches. This CDR3 is built from 16 residues. Germline V gives CDR1 LGHDT, CDR2 YNNKEL (reference sequence). Using immunoSEQ multiplex PCR, the repertoire was profiled, and TCRdb retains in-frame clones only, with some absent. The table includes around 400,000 clones, 70% to 90% detected once. The table lists this clone with a count of one. Sequenced material: peripheral blood. The receptor's source is a woman aged 55-70 years with COVID-19, enrolled during active disease. V and J are TRBV3-1 (or the pseudogene TRBV3-2) and TRBJ2-7; the match to TRBD1 covers 7 bases. The CDR3 spells CASSQDNPGQTYKQYF. CDR3 nucleotide sequence: TGTGCCAGCAGCCAAGATAATCCGGGACAGACTTACAAGCAGTACTTC.